The 9 T cell receptor beta chains given below trace back to one sample, sequenced in a study of blood T cell repertoires in COVID-19. Data came from immunoSEQ multiplex PCR; TCRdb stores just in-frame clones and leaves some out. Here the sample spans about 77,000 clones, 75% to 90% being singletons. Sequenced: peripheral blood. The receptors shown here come from a woman in her 70s with acute or convalescent COVID-19.

V gene TRBV11-2 combines with J gene TRBJ2-3, with 8 nucleotides matching TRBD2. This CDR3 has 18 amino acids. Germline lookup yields CDR1 SGHAT and CDR2 FQNNGV. V trimming: 0 bases; J trimming: 8 bases; junction bases outside the gene matches: 16. The CDR3 DNA reads TGTGCCAGCAGCTTAGAGGGATATGGCGGGGGGCAAGGGGGTACGCAGTATTTT. Translation: CASSLEGYGGGQGGTQYF.

The chain has TRBV7-2 and TRBJ1-2; TRBD1 matches at 7 bases. The length of the CDR3 is 16 residues. The V segment lost 4 bases and the J segment 4 bases; nucleotides outside the gene matches: 12. Germline lookup yields CDR1 SGHTA and CDR2 FQGNSA. The DNA of the CDR3 is TGTGCCAGCAGCTGGGACAGCAGATCCATCATCTATGGCTACACCTTC. It codes for CASSWDSRSIIYGYTF.

This clone occurred once. The rearrangement links TRBV3-1 (or the pseudogene TRBV3-2) to TRBJ2-5; D might be TRBD2 (6 bases). Between the trimmed V and J ends, which lost 0 bases and 4 bases, there was a span of 18 bases. This CDR3 spans 17 amino acids. Germline V gives CDR1 LGHDT, CDR2 YNNKEL (reference sequence). The CDR3 loop is CASSQDHGSGPRETQYF. The CDR3 DNA reads TGTGCCAGCAGCCAAGACCATGGTAGCGGTCCGCGAGAGACCCAGTACTTC.

This clone is a singleton in its sample. The chain is built from TRBV2 and TRBJ2-7; D is unclear. The CDR3 covers 13 residues. Deletions cut 8 bases from V and 2 bases from J, with 13 bases between. Germline-derived CDR1 and CDR2 are SNHLY and FYNNEI. CDR3 nucleotide sequence: TGTGCCAGCCTAGGCCACGGCACCTACGAGCAGTACTTC. It translates to CASLGHGTYEQYF.

This clone showed up just a few times. The CDR3 coding sequence is TGTGCCAGCAGCCCCGAGTCAGGGACTGAAGCTTTCTTT. Protein: CASSPESGTEAFF. This chain connects TRBV7-9 to TRBJ1-1; tentatively, D is TRBD1 (5 bases). Germline CDR1 and CDR2: SEHNR and FQNEAQ (reference sequence). Trimming shortened V by 5 bases and J by 5 bases, and 12 bases separated the two germline ends. The CDR3 loop spans 13 amino acids.

The V and J genes are TRBV4-3 and TRBJ2-7; 11 bases align to TRBD1. This CDR3 comprises 15 residues. The trim removed 3 bases at V and 2 bases at J, leaving 3 bases unmatched. Germline lookup yields CDR1 LGHNA and CDR2 YSLEER. This chain's CDR3 is CASSQGTGGAYEQYF. The CDR3 nucleotides read TGCGCCAGCAGCCAGGGGACAGGGGGGGCCTACGAGCAGTACTTC.

Only a few counts were recorded for this clone. V and J are TRBV9 and TRBJ2-7, with 9 bases lining up with TRBD1. The CDR3 extends over 14 amino acids. After removal of 4 bases from V and 4 bases from J, the junction contained 6 bases not matched to a gene. Germline V CDR1 and CDR2: SGDLS, YYNGEE. The CDR3 sequence: CASSRTDRGYEQYF. CDR3 bases: TGTGCCAGCAGCCGGACGGACAGGGGTTACGAGCAGTACTTC. Using reference TRBV9 and TRBJ2-7 for the parts outside the CDR3, the full variable domain is DSGVTQTPKHLITATGQRVTLRCSPRSGDLSVYWYQQSLDQGLQFLIQYYNGEERAKGNILERFSAQQFPDLHSELNLSSLELGDSALYFCASSRTDRGYEQYFGPGTRLTVT.

The CDR3 DNA reads TGTGCCACCAGCAGACCCGGGACAGAAGAGACCCAGTACTTC. It translates to CATSRPGTEETQYF. The gene calls are TRBV15 and TRBJ2-5; the match to TRBD1 covers 7 bases. The CDR3 has 14 amino acids. V was pared by 2 bases and J by 3 bases, with 3 bases of the junction left unmatched. CDR1 LNHNV and CDR2 YYDKDF come from the germline V gene (reference sequence).

This clone was counted once. CDR3 in DNA: TGCGCCAGCAGTCAATCGTCAGGCAGGCAGAACATTCAGTACTTC. Amino acids: CASSQSSGRQNIQYF. V and J are TRBV23-1 and TRBJ2-4; D is uncertain. TRBV23-1 is flagged as an ORF with uncertain function. The CDR3 has 15 amino acids. Trimming left V 0 bases short and J 7 bases short, with 13 bases between.